Reported below is one T cell receptor beta chain. Its antigen is not known. This specimen comes from a study of monozygotic twins with cystic fibrosis. The wider study: With around 14 PCR cycles, barcoded libraries came from about 3.2 micrograms of fragmented DNA. Study-wide results and limits: The repertoire was suggested to be naive-dominated, clonality median approximately 0.0093. Shared CDR3 numbers were not associated with age, concordance or severity. In 13 of 16 pairs, V gene usage was closest to the co-twin's.

V shed 3 bases, J shed 4 bases, and the junction held 8 bases outside the gene matches. CDR3 length equals 16 residues. Germline loops: CDR1 MDHEN, CDR2 SYDVKM. Produced via immunoSEQ multiplex PCR; TCRdb's table is partial and in-frame only. The table lists 15,000 or so clones, 75% to 90% of them singletons. This TCR derives from a boy aged 5 to 17 with cystic fibrosis. Sequenced sample: blood. V usage is TRBV28 and J usage is TRBJ2-2; TRBD2 matches at 7 bases. CDR3 bases: TGTGCCAGCAGTTTGGATTGGCGGGGGTCCACCGGGGAGCTGTTTTTT. It encodes CASSLDWRGSTGELFF.